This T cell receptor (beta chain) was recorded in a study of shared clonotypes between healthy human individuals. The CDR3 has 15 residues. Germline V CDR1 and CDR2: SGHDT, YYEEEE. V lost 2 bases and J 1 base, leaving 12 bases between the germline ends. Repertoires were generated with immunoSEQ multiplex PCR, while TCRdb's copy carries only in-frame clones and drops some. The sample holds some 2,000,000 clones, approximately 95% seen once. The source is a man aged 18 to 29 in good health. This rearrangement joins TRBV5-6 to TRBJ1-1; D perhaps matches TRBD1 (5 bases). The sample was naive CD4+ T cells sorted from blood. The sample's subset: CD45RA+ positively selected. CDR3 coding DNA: TGTGCCAGCAGCTTCGTCGGGGACGGGAACACTGAAGCTTTCTTT. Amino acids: CASSFVGDGNTEAFF. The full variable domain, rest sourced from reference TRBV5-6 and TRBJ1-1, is DAGVTQSPTHLIKTRGQQVTLRCSPKSGHDTVSWYQQALGQGPQFIFQYYEEEERQRGNFPDRFSGHQFPNYSSELNVNALLLGDSALYLCASSFVGDGNTEAFFGQGTRLTVV.